Listed here are 32 T cell receptor beta chains from one sample, sequenced in a study of cytomegalovirus exposure and HLA in healthy donors. The study ran its PCR with 60 Vbeta and 13 Jbeta primers. The protocol was immunoSEQ multiplex PCR, while the TCRdb copy is restricted to in-frame clones and leaves out a portion. The sample lists a few hundred thousand clones; 65% to 75% were seen once. Sequenced material: PBMCs. Receptors were obtained from a young woman in good health and CMV-seronegative.

There are a few counts of this clone. This rearrangement joins TRBV4-2 to TRBJ1-1, with 8 bases that match TRBD1. Germline V CDR1 and CDR2: LGHNA, YNFKEQ. The CDR3 consists of 16 residues. The J segment lost 5 bases and the V segment lost 4 bases, leaving 12 bases of the junction unmatched. For the CDR3, the DNA is TGTGCCAGCAGCCTCCGCTCTACAGGGGGAGTAACTGAAGCTTTCTTT. Translated: CASSLRSTGGVTEAFF.

The chain employs TRBV15 and TRBJ1-1; D is possibly TRBD1 (5 bases). The CDR3 consists of 13 residues. V was cut by 1 base and J by 5 bases, with 8 bases left in between. Germline loops: CDR1 LNHNV, CDR2 YYDKDF (reference sequence). The CDR3: CATSRAPGTEAFF. The CDR3 DNA is TGTGCCACCAGCAGAGCGCCAGGGACTGAAGCTTTCTTT.

The chain combines TRBV10-2 with TRBJ2-3, with a possible D match to TRBD1 (6 bases). The CDR3 has 14 amino acids. The germline V gene has CDR1 WSHSY and CDR2 SAAADI. The CDR3 protein is CPQGRGARTDTQYF. CDR3 in DNA: TGCCCACAGGGCAGGGGAGCCCGCACAGATACGCAGTATTTT.

The gene calls are TRBV19 and TRBJ1-5; tentatively, D is TRBD1 (5 bases). The CDR3 has 15 residues. V was clipped by 4 bases and J by 4 bases, with 14 bases between them. CDR1 and CDR2 from the germline V gene are LNHDA and SQIVND (reference sequence). The chain's CDR3 is CASSTGGGANQPQHF. CDR3 DNA: TGTGCCAGTAGTACTGGGGGAGGGGCGAATCAGCCCCAGCATTTT.

This clone has just one count. The CDR3 bases are TGCGCCAGCAGCTTCCAGGCGATCTCTGGAAACACCATATATTTT. Its translation is CASSFQAISGNTIYF. The rearrangement joins TRBV4-1 to TRBJ1-3; D is undetermined. V was shortened by 5 bases and J by 0 bases, with 11 bases between the two germline ends. Germline V gives CDR1 MGHRA, CDR2 YSYEKL. The CDR3 is 15 amino acids.

The chain's CDR3 is CASSLGGDFYEQYF. In DNA form, the CDR3 reads TGTGCCAGCAGTTTGGGCGGGGACTTCTACGAGCAGTACTTC. The chain carries TRBV2 and TRBJ2-7, with D possibly TRBD2 on 6 matching bases. CDR1 and CDR2 (germline): SNHLY, FYNNEI. CDR3 length: 14 residues. V was shortened by 5 bases and J by 3 bases, with 14 bases between the two germline ends.

J is TRBJ1-1 and V is TRBV7-8, with TRBD1 identical over 11 bases. Unmatched junction bases numbered 18, after V lost 1 base and J lost 5 bases. This CDR3 is 20 amino acids long. The germline V gene has CDR1 SGHVS and CDR2 FQNEAQ. The CDR3 sequence is CASSLGSHPGTGGSGTEAFF. The DNA of the CDR3 is TGTGCCAGCAGCTTAGGTAGTCACCCCGGGACAGGGGGGTCGGGGACTGAAGCTTTCTTT.

Written as DNA, the CDR3 is TGCGCCAGCAGCCAGCCAAGAGCGGCTGGGGCCTACGAGCAGTACTTC. Translated, it gives CASSQPRAAGAYEQYF. V gene TRBV5-1 combines with J gene TRBJ2-7; maybe TRBD2 (5 bases). V lost 4 bases and J 2 bases, leaving 19 bases between the germline ends. Germline CDR1 and CDR2: SGHRS and YFSETQ. The CDR3 extends over 16 amino acids.

The chain carries TRBV19 and TRBJ1-4; D may be TRBD1 (6 bases). The CDR3 spans 15 residues. V gave up 5 bases and J gave up 6 bases, with 16 bases separating them. The germline V gene encodes CDR1 LNHDA and CDR2 SQIVND (reference sequence). The CDR3 reads CASSLLTGTYEKLFF. Written as DNA, the CDR3 is TGTGCCAGTAGTTTATTGACAGGAACCTATGAAAAACTGTTTTTT.

This clone was seen only a few times. The chain has TRBV7-8 and TRBJ2-1, with 7 bases matching TRBD1. The CDR3 is 15 amino acids. Trimming cost V 1 base and J 3 bases; bases outside gene matches: 3. Germline CDR1 SGHVS, CDR2 FQNEAQ. The CDR3 region has the DNA TGTGCCAGCAGCTTAGAACAGGGGATCTACAATGAGCAGTTCTTC. Residues: CASSLEQGIYNEQFF.

The chain carries TRBV19 and TRBJ2-7, with 7 bases that match TRBD1. Germline values: CDR1 LNHDA, CDR2 SQIVND (reference sequence). The CDR3 is 13 amino acids. V lost 5 bases to trimming and J lost 4 bases; unmatched junction nucleotides: 5. DNA for the CDR3: TGTGCCAGTAGTTCGGCAGGGGGTTACGAGCAGTACTTC. Translation gives CASSSAGGYEQYF.

The V and J genes are TRBV2 and TRBJ2-5, with D perhaps TRBD2 (6 bases). V was shortened by 6 bases and J by 7 bases, with 18 bases between the two germline ends. CDR1 is SNHLY, CDR2 FYNNEI, per germline. The CDR3 extends over 14 amino acids. The CDR3, as DNA: TGTGCCAGCAGGGGACTCGCCTCCCCGGGGACCCAGTACTTC. Protein sequence: CASRGLASPGTQYF.

The rearrangement links TRBV30 to TRBJ1-2; 9 nucleotides match TRBD1. The CDR3 has 16 amino acids. The germline V gene has CDR1 GTSNPN and CDR2 SVGIG (reference sequence). With 4 bases clipped from V and 1 base from J, the junction kept 10 bases outside the gene matches. The CDR3: CAWTPPGTGFNYGYTF. The CDR3 coding sequence is TGTGCCTGGACCCCCCCCGGGACAGGGTTTAACTATGGCTACACCTTC.

The chain is built from TRBV5-6 and TRBJ1-6; 8 bases are shared with TRBD1. Germline loops: CDR1 SGHDT, CDR2 YYEEEE. V lost 4 bases, J lost 9 bases, and 6 bases stayed unmatched. The CDR3 loop spans 14 amino acids. CDR3 DNA: TGTGCCAGCAGCCTGACAGGGGTAAGTTCACCCCTCCACTTT. This sequence encodes CASSLTGVSSPLHF.

The chain joins TRBV6-5 to TRBJ2-2; D remains ambiguous. The CDR3 length is 13 residues. From germline, CDR1 is MNHEY and CDR2 SVGAGI. Deletions cut 5 bases from V and 3 bases from J, with 7 bases between. The CDR3 bases are TGTGCCAGCAGTCTGGGCGACACCGGGGAGCTGTTTTTT. Residues: CASSLGDTGELFF.

As to this clone: At one boundary the junction diverges from the germline segment, which might be a read error. This chain joins TRBV5-1 and TRBJ1-6, with 9 bases identical to TRBD1. CDR1 is SGHRS, CDR2 YFSETQ, per germline. The CDR3 length is 16 residues. CDR3 DNA: TGCGCCAGCAACTTGGCCTTGGGACAGGGACAGTCACCCCTCCACTTT. Translating gives CASNLALGQGQSPLHF.

The chain carries TRBV27 and TRBJ2-1; 9 bases are a match to TRBD2. Germline CDR1 is MNHEY and CDR2 is SMNVEV (reference sequence). The CDR3 sequence is 16 residues long. V was pared by 5 bases and J by 3 bases, with 8 bases of the junction left unmatched. The CDR3 protein is CASSPLAGVGYNEQFF. As DNA, the CDR3 is TGTGCCAGCAGTCCCTTAGCGGGAGTAGGCTACAATGAGCAGTTCTTC.

This chain links TRBV6-6 with TRBJ1-2, with D perhaps TRBD1 (5 bases). Germline CDR1 is MNHNY and CDR2 is SVGAGI (reference sequence). Trimming stripped 7 bases from V and 0 bases from J, with 15 bases between. The length of the CDR3 is 15 residues. The CDR3 protein is CASTLVAGANYGYTF. In DNA form, the CDR3 reads TGTGCCAGCACCCTCGTGGCGGGGGCTAACTATGGCTACACCTTC.

This chain links TRBV30 with TRBJ1-5, with D unresolved. V shed 0 bases and J shed 9 bases, with 12 bases lying between them. The CDR3 totals 13 residues. Germline values: CDR1 GTSNPN, CDR2 SVGIG (reference sequence). CDR3 loop: CAWSVQPVSPQHF. The CDR3 nucleotides read TGTGCCTGGAGTGTACAACCCGTCTCGCCCCAGCATTTT.

The chain is built from TRBV7-9 and TRBJ2-3, with D perhaps TRBD2 (6 bases). Between the trimmed V and J ends, which lost 6 bases and 6 bases, there was a span of 13 bases. Germline CDR1 is SEHNR and CDR2 is FQNEAQ (reference sequence). This CDR3 comprises 13 residues. The CDR3 DNA sequence: TGTGCCAGCAGACGACTAGTCAGGGATACGCAGTATTTT. Translation gives CASRRLVRDTQYF.

This clone is medium-sized (0.01 to 0.1%). Within the sample, other DNA sequences also encode this same CDR3. The chain has TRBV30 and TRBJ1-1; 9 bases align to TRBD1. V was clipped by 7 bases and J by 5 bases; unmatched bases: 14. This CDR3 contains 15 residues. The germline gives CDR1 GTSNPN, CDR2 SVGIG (reference sequence). In nucleotides, the CDR3 is TGTGCCTCCTTTTCCACCTCGACAGGGGGAACTGAAGCTTTCTTT. As protein: CASFSTSTGGTEAFF.

This clone was counted only a few times. At one of its ends the junction is not consistent with the germline gene, which may arise from a read error. V is TRBV5-3 and J is TRBJ1-2; 11 bases align to TRBD1. TRBV5-3 is an ORF for which the function is uncertain. The CDR3 covers 14 residues. CDR3 DNA sequence: TGTGCCAGCAGCTGGACAGGGGGCGCGGATGGCTACACCTTC. Amino acid sequence: CASSWTGGADGYTF.

This clone was counted between two and nine times. The junction differs from germline at one of its ends, possibly a read error. This chain links TRBV10-3 with TRBJ1-2, with 8 bases that match TRBD1. The CDR3 consists of 14 residues. CDR1 is ENHRY, CDR2 SYGVKD, per germline. The CDR3 reads CASSELEGTGGYTF. DNA of the CDR3: TGTGCCAGCAGTGAATTGGAGGGGACAGGAGGCTACACCTTC.

This clone was seen just once. This chain uses TRBV7-9 with TRBJ1-1; D might be TRBD1 (5 bases). Trimming left V 4 bases short and J 11 bases short, with 11 bases between. This CDR3 has 11 residues. Germline loops: CDR1 SEHNR, CDR2 FQNEAQ (reference sequence). The CDR3 here is CASSYDRRAFF. CDR3 nucleotides: TGTGCCAGCAGCTACGACAGAAGGGCTTTCTTT. Looking up the rest from reference TRBV7-9 and TRBJ1-1 gives the full variable domain: DTGVSQNPRHKITKRGQNVTFRCDPISEHNRLYWYRQTLGQGPEFLTYFQNEAQLEKSRLLSDRFSAERPKGSFSTLEIQRTEQGDSAMYLCASSYDRRAFFGQGTRLTVV.

This clone has a handful of counts. CDR3 in amino acids: CSATAGTSGEETQYF. In DNA, the CDR3 is TGCAGCGCTACCGCCGGGACTAGCGGGGAGGAGACCCAGTACTTC. This chain joins TRBV29-1 and TRBJ2-5; the match to TRBD2 covers 13 bases. This CDR3 contains 15 residues. The J segment lost 5 bases and the V segment lost 7 bases, leaving 10 bases of the junction unmatched. Germline values: CDR1 SQVTM, CDR2 ANQGSEA. Filled out from reference TRBV29-1 and TRBJ2-5, the complete variable domain reads SAVISQKPSRDICQRGTSLTIQCQVDSQVTMMFWYRQQPGQSLTLIATANQGSEATYESGFVIDKFPISRPNLTFSTLTVSNMSPEDSSIYLCSATAGTSGEETQYFGPGTRLLVL.

This chain links TRBV5-1 with TRBJ2-5, with 9 bases fitting TRBD1. There are 16 residues in the CDR3. V lost 0 bases and J lost 2; bases outside the gene matches: 5. Germline loops: CDR1 SGHRS, CDR2 YFSETQ. CDR3 nucleotide sequence: TGCGCCAGCAGCTTGGGTCTAGGACAGGGGCAAGAGACCCAGTACTTC. Its protein product is CASSLGLGQGQETQYF.

This clone was counted only a few times. This chain connects TRBV29-1 to TRBJ2-5; 7 positions agree with TRBD1. The V segment lost 6 bases and the J segment 4 bases; nucleotides outside the gene matches: 11. The CDR3 sequence is 14 residues long. Germline loops: CDR1 SQVTM, CDR2 ANQGSEA. The CDR3 bases are TGCAGCGTCGCGGGTACGACAGGGAGAGAGACCCAGTACTTC. This translates into CSVAGTTGRETQYF. Looking up the rest from reference TRBV29-1 and TRBJ2-5 gives the full variable domain: SAVISQKPSRDICQRGTSLTIQCQVDSQVTMMFWYRQQPGQSLTLIATANQGSEATYESGFVIDKFPISRPNLTFSTLTVSNMSPEDSSIYLCSVAGTTGRETQYFGPGTRLLVL.

This clone has more than one count but fewer than ten. This chain links TRBV19 with TRBJ1-1, with D tentatively TRBD1 (6 bases). V shed 4 bases and J shed 0 bases, with 12 bases lying between them. This CDR3 contains 15 residues. Germline V CDR1 and CDR2: LNHDA, SQIVND (reference sequence). In DNA, the CDR3 is TGTGCCAGTAGTAGAGCGGGACAATTGAACACTGAAGCTTTCTTT. Its translation is CASSRAGQLNTEAFF.

A few counts support this clone. The chain is built from TRBV19 and TRBJ1-1; TRBD1 agrees at 10 bases. Per germline, CDR1 LNHDA and CDR2 SQIVND (reference sequence). The CDR3 runs to 15 residues. J was trimmed by 0 bases and V by 3 bases; bases with no gene match: 1. CDR3 loop: CASSIGTGVNTEAFF. The CDR3 region has the DNA TGTGCCAGTAGTATCGGGACAGGGGTGAACACTGAAGCTTTCTTT.

The chain links TRBV7-9 to TRBJ2-2; 7 bases align to TRBD2. The CDR3 covers 15 residues. Germline loops: CDR1 SEHNR, CDR2 FQNEAQ (reference sequence). The CDR3: CSGPVQRENTGELFF. The CDR3 nucleotides are TGTTCCGGGCCGGTCCAGCGGGAGAACACCGGGGAGCTGTTTTTT.

The CDR3 loop is CASSGQGAGKGQYF. The CDR3 DNA reads as TGTGCCAGCAGCGGGCAGGGTGCAGGGAAGGGGCAGTACTTC. The rearrangement uses TRBV9 and TRBJ2-5; tentatively, D is TRBD1 (5 bases). Germline CDR1 and CDR2: SGDLS and YYNGEE. This CDR3 has 14 amino acids. The V end lost 3 bases, the J end lost 11 bases, and 20 bases lay between the germline ends.

J is TRBJ2-3 and V is TRBV25-1; D perhaps matches TRBD2 (7 bases). The CDR3 contains 13 residues. In germline, CDR1 is MGHDK, CDR2 SYGVNS. Trimming removed 7 bases from V and 4 bases from J, with 12 bases in between. CDR3 in amino acids: CASTRGGADTQYF. The CDR3, as DNA: TGTGCCAGCACCCGCGGGGGCGCAGATACGCAGTATTTT.